Listed here are 13 T cell receptor beta chains from one sample, sequenced in a study of T cell responses to AZD1222 COVID-19 vaccine (dated by TCRdb to about 2021). Libraries came from the immunoSEQ multiplex PCR assay. TCRdb's version of the immuneACCESS table is confined to in-frame rearrangements and falls short of the full clone set. An unresolved V gene accounts for under half of the shortfall where checked; the remainder is of unknown origin. Present in this sample are roughly 120,000 clones, 86% of which were seen just once. The biggest ten clones account for 15% to 20% of the sample. The time point label here, explained by the study, means: about 28 days (+/-7) after the second vaccine dose. The sample here was peripheral blood, taken 28 days after the second AZD1222 dose. These receptors all come from an adult who received the AZD1222 COVID-19 vaccine.

The chain links TRBV7-9 to TRBJ1-1; D not resolved. Trimming took 10 bases from V and 4 from J, leaving 16 bases between them. Germline V gives CDR1 SEHNR, CDR2 FQNEAQ (reference sequence). The CDR3 covers 13 residues. The DNA of the CDR3 is TGTGCCACACTTGCGGCGGGGTCCACTGAAGCTTTCTTT. The encoded protein is CATLAAGSTEAFF.

This clone was seen once. The rearrangement links TRBV9 to TRBJ1-6; no firm D call. This CDR3 is built from 14 residues. From germline, CDR1 is SGDLS and CDR2 YYNGEE. Trimming stripped 7 bases from V and 7 bases from J, with 15 bases between. CDR3 amino acids: CASGRQVGNSPLHF. The DNA for the CDR3 is TGTGCCAGCGGGAGGCAGGTGGGAAATTCACCCCTCCACTTT.

The chain has TRBV7-2 and TRBJ1-1; D is undetermined. The germline V gene encodes CDR1 SGHTA and CDR2 FQGNSA. The ends were cut back, 7 bases at V and 2 bases at J, with 11 bases in the middle. This CDR3 region has 13 residues. CDR3 in amino acids: CASTPTINTEAFF. CDR3 in DNA: TGTGCCAGCACCCCTACCATAAACACTGAAGCTTTCTTT.

The rearrangement links TRBV24-1 to TRBJ2-1; 8 bases agree with TRBD1. The CDR3 is 17 residues long. Germline V lookup: CDR1 KGHDR, CDR2 SFDVKD. V trimming: 5 bases; J trimming: 0 bases; junction bases outside the gene matches: 8. The CDR3 DNA reads as TGTGCCACCAGTGCCCGGGACAGGCTTTCCTCCTACAATGAGCAGTTCTTC. Protein: CATSARDRLSSYNEQFF.

V usage is TRBV29-1 and J usage is TRBJ1-1, with D maybe TRBD1 (5 bases). Deletions cut 6 bases from V and 1 base from J, with 12 bases between. CDR1 SQVTM and CDR2 ANQGSEA come from the germline V gene. This CDR3 contains 13 residues. The CDR3 DNA follows: TGCAGCGTCGCCAGGGTAAGGAACACTGAAGCTTTCTTT. Translation: CSVARVRNTEAFF.

This rearrangement joins TRBV7-2 to TRBJ1-2, with D possibly being TRBD1 (5 bases). CDR1 and CDR2 from the germline V gene are SGHTA and FQGNSA. The CDR3 contains 13 residues. Trimming shortened V by 4 bases and J by 5 bases, and 11 bases separated the two germline ends. CDR3 sequence (DNA): TGTGCCAGCAGCTCCCCGGGGGGTTATGGCTACACCTTC. It encodes CASSSPGGYGYTF.

This clone was recorded only once. The rearrangement uses TRBV13 and TRBJ1-1, with D unresolved. Germline V gene lookup returns CDR1 PRHDT and CDR2 FYEKMQ (reference sequence). This CDR3 contains 12 residues. The V end was cut by 6 bases, the J end by 11 bases, with 16 bases between. CDR3 DNA: TGTGCCAGCAGTTTCCCACAAAGGGAGGCTTTCTTT. Translating gives CASSFPQREAFF.

J is TRBJ1-5 and V is TRBV19; D may be TRBD1 (5 bases). Germline V gene data show CDR1 as LNHDA and CDR2 as SQIVND (reference sequence). This CDR3 contains 17 residues. Trimming removed 7 bases from V and 2 bases from J, with 21 bases in between. DNA of the CDR3: TGTGCCAGTACTAGAACTGGGAGGGGTGAGCGCAATCAGCCCCAGCATTTT. Translated, it gives CASTRTGRGERNQPQHF. Full variable domain (outside the CDR3, taken from reference TRBV19 and TRBJ1-5): DGGITQSPKYLFRKEGQNVTLSCEQNLNHDAMYWYRQDPGQGLRLIYYSQIVNDFQKGDIAEGYSVSREKKESFPLTVTSAQKNPTAFYLCASTRTGRGERNQPQHFGDGTRLSIL.

V usage is TRBV3-1 (or the pseudogene TRBV3-2) and J usage is TRBJ1-1; 8 nucleotides line up with TRBD1. Trimming removed 0 bases from V and 0 bases from J; junction bases left unmatched: 6. The germline V gene encodes CDR1 LGHDT and CDR2 YNNKEL (reference sequence). This CDR3 contains 17 residues. The CDR3: CASSQDHSGQVNTEAFF. The CDR3 DNA sequence: TGTGCCAGCAGCCAAGATCATTCGGGACAGGTGAACACTGAAGCTTTCTTT.

The chain has TRBV7-9 and TRBJ1-5, with 7 nucleotides matching TRBD1. Germline values: CDR1 SEHNR, CDR2 FQNEAQ (reference sequence). This CDR3 contains 17 residues. V shed 5 bases and J 0 bases; nucleotides not matched to a gene: 10. CDR3 coding DNA: TGTGCCAGCAGCGGCGACGCGGGACAGAATAGCAATCAGCCCCAGCATTTT. It is translated as CASSGDAGQNSNQPQHF. The whole variable domain, filled in from reference TRBV7-9 and TRBJ1-5, reads DTGVSQNPRHKITKRGQNVTFRCDPISEHNRLYWYRQTLGQGPEFLTYFQNEAQLEKSRLLSDRFSAERPKGSFSTLEIQRTEQGDSAMYLCASSGDAGQNSNQPQHFGDGTRLSIL.

The J gene is TRBJ2-3, the V gene TRBV7-3; D uncertain. The V and J ends lost 5 bases and 9 bases respectively, with 15 bases between them. The germline gives CDR1 SGHTA, CDR2 FQGTGA. The CDR3 is 13 residues long. The CDR3, as DNA: TGTGCCAGCAGCCCGACTGGCTCCGGGACGCAGTATTTT. Its protein is CASSPTGSGTQYF.

The chain links TRBV7-2 to TRBJ1-1, with D unclear. CDR1 SGHTA and CDR2 FQGNSA come from the germline V gene. The CDR3 is 14 amino acids. Trimming shortened V by 1 base and J by 7 bases, and 13 bases separated the two germline ends. Here the CDR3 DNA reads TGTGCCAGCAGCTTAGACGCGACGGGGTATGAAGCTTTCTTT. This gives the protein CASSLDATGYEAFF.

This clone has just a few counts. V gene TRBV7-2 combines with J gene TRBJ2-7; 7 positions agree with TRBD1. The V gene end was trimmed by 1 base and the J gene end by 5 bases; junction bases not matched to a gene: 5. In germline, CDR1 is SGHTA, CDR2 FQGNSA. This CDR3 spans 14 amino acids. CDR3 loop: CASSLGGQVDEQYF. CDR3 DNA: TGTGCCAGCAGCTTAGGTGGACAGGTGGACGAGCAGTACTTC.